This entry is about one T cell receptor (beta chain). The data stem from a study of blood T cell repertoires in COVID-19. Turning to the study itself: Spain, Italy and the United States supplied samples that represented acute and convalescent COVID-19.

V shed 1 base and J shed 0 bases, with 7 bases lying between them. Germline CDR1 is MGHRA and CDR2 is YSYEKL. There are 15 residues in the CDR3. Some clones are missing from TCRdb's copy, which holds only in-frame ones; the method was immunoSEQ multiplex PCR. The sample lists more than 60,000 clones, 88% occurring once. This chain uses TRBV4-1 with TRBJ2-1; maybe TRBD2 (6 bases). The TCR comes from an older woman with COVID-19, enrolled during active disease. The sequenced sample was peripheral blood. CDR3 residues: CASSQAGSSYNEQFF. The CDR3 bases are TGCGCCAGCAGCCAAGCCGGGAGCTCCTACAATGAGCAGTTCTTC.